This T cell receptor (beta chain) was captured by sequencing in a study of cytotoxic CD8 clonotypes in ibrutinib-treated CLL. The study, taken as a whole, reports: Circulating CD8+ T-cell counts were tracked by baseline clonality, which exceeded that of age-matched healthy donors.

This clone occurred a few times. The antigen is unknown. Genomic DNA in an amount of about 2 micrograms was extracted from cryopreserved PBMCs and used for the preparation of TCR beta libraries. Using immunoSEQ multiplex PCR, the repertoire was profiled, and TCRdb retains in-frame clones only, with some absent. The sample records approximately 280,000 clones, approximately 76% being singletons. CDR1 is MNHEY, CDR2 SVGAGI, per germline. Trimming left V 6 bases short and J 6 bases short, with 9 bases between. CDR3 length: 13 residues. The chain joins TRBV6-5 to TRBJ1-6; the D gene is possibly TRBD1 (6 bases). The sequence came from a human donor with chronic lymphocytic leukemia. This specimen consisted of PBMCs, obtained at disease progression, from a patient treated with ibrutinib. DNA for the CDR3: TGTGCCAGCAGCAGGGGCGCTAATTCACCCCTCCACTTT. Amino acids: CASSRGANSPLHF.